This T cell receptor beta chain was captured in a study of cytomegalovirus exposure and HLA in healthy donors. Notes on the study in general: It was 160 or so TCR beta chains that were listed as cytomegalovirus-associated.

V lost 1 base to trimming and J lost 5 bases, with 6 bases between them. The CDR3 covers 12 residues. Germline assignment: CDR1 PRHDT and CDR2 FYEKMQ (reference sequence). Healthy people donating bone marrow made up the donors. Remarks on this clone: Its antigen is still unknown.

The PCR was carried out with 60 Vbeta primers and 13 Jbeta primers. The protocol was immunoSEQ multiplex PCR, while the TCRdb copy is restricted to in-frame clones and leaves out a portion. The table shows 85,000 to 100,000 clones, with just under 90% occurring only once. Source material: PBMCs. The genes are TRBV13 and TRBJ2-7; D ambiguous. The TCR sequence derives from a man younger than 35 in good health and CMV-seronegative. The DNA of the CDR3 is TGTGCCAGCAGCTTAGTTGCGGACGAGCAGTACTTC. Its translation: CASSLVADEQYF.